This T cell receptor beta chain was sequenced in a study of regulatory T cells in long-lasting Graves disease. Study-level points and caveats: Thyroid tissue went unexamined; only peripheral blood was analyzed. Persistent disease exhibited a predilection for TRBV28, TRBJ1-2 and TRBJ2-5. Only a small sample size was used, which may have cut accuracy.

This clonotype has only one observation. Its antigen is unidentified. Germline V CDR1 and CDR2: LNHNV, YYDKDF (reference sequence). The CDR3 contains 15 residues. V shed 0 bases and J shed 5 bases, with 12 bases lying between them. With iRepertoire HTBI primers and Arm-PCR of CDR3 regions, TCR beta libraries were built. TCRdb recomputed calls from the multiplex PCR reads with MiXCR, one row per CDR3 protein. The sample yields 420,000 or so distinct CDR3 sequences, about 25% seen once. Noted time point: persistent/refractory GD, antithyroid drugs over 5 years with positive TRAb. Researchers made the TCR library from RNA that was extracted from PBMCs.

The sample in question was peripheral blood mononuclear cells (PBMCs), obtained when the disease was refractory, from a patient treated with antithyroid drugs. The chain uses TRBV15 and TRBJ2-3; D not certain. The origin of this receptor is a female donor with Graves disease. Here the CDR3 reads CATSRDVEILDTQYF. Here the CDR3 DNA reads TGTGCCACCAGCAGAGATGTGGAGATCCTAGATACGCAGTATTTT.